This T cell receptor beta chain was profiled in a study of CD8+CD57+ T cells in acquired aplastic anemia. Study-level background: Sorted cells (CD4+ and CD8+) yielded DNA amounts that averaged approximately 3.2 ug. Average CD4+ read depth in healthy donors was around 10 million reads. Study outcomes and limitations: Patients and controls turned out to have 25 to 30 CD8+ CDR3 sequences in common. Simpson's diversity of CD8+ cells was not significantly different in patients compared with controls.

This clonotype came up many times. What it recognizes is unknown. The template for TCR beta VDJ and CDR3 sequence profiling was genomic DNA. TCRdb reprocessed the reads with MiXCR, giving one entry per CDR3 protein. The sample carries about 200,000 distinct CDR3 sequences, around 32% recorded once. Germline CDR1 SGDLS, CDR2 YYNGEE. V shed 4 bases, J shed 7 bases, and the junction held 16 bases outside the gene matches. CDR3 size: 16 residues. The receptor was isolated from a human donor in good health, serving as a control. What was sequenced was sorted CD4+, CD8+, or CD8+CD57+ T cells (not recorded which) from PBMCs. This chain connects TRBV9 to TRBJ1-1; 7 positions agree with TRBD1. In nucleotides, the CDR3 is TGTGCCAGCAGCCTTGCTTCTGGGTGGGCAGGGGGTGAAGCTTTCTTT. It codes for CASSLASGWAGGEAFF.